This TCR beta chain is from a study of cytomegalovirus exposure and HLA in healthy donors. Some clones are missing from TCRdb's copy, which holds only in-frame ones; the method was immunoSEQ multiplex PCR. The sample shows roughly 150,000 clones, 86% of them seen only once. Study-wide points: Some TCR beta chains (about 180 of them) were listed as cytomegalovirus-associated.

Details on this clone: Its antigen remains unknown.

CDR3 length equals 12 residues. Among the approximately 110 subjects of the validation cohort, separate from the 666-subject first cohort, were the donors. The clonotype comes from a woman younger than 45 in good health and CMV-seronegative. The genes are TRBV21-1 and TRBJ2-7; TRBD2, the table's D call, lacks a check against the DNA. TRBV21-1 is a pseudogene locus. The sequenced material came from PBMCs. CDR3 in DNA: TGTGCCAGCAGCAAAGGAGGCTACGAGCAGTACTTC. Encoded protein: CASSKGGYEQYF.